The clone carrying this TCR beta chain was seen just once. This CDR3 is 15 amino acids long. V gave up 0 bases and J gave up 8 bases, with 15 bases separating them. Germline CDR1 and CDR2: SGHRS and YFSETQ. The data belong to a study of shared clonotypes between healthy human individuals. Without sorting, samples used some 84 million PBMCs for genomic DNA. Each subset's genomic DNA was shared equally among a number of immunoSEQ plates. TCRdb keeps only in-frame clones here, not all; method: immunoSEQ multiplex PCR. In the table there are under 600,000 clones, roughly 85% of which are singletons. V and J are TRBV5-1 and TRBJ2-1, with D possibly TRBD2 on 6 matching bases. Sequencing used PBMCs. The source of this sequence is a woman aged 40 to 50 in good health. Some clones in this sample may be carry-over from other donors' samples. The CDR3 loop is CASSLVIADADEQFF. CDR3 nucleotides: TGCGCCAGCAGCTTGGTTATAGCGGATGCCGATGAGCAGTTCTTC.